This T cell receptor beta chain emerged from a study of PD-1 blockade in classical Hodgkin lymphoma. General observations from the study: TCR diversity rose significantly by C4D1 in CD4+ but not CD8+ cells. What drove the repertoire differences, possibly disease activity or prior therapy, has not been defined. Partial responders and progressors had significantly lower baseline TCR diversity. Those patients who began receiving nivolumab less than 1 year after ASCT had lower diversity, and they were excluded.

Relapse after autologous stem cell transplantation occurred in every patient, and brentuximab vedotin exposure varied. About this clone: Its cognate antigen is unknown.

Looked up from germline, CDR1 is SGHRS and CDR2 is YFSETQ. V lost 1 base to trimming and J lost 4 bases, with 14 bases between them. The CDR3 is made up of 16 amino acids. Sequenced by immunoSEQ multiplex PCR; TCRdb stores in-frame clones only, minus some. The data show around 39,000 clones, over 65% seen once. This chain joins TRBV5-1 and TRBJ1-4, with a possible D match to TRBD1 (5 bases). The clonotype comes from a human donor with classical Hodgkin lymphoma. The specimen was peripheral blood mononuclear cells (PBMCs), collected before the second cycle of nivolumab. The CDR3 spells CASSLRTTRGNEKLFF. The CDR3, as DNA: TGCGCCAGCAGCTTGCGGACGACTAGGGGTAATGAAAAACTGTTTTTT.